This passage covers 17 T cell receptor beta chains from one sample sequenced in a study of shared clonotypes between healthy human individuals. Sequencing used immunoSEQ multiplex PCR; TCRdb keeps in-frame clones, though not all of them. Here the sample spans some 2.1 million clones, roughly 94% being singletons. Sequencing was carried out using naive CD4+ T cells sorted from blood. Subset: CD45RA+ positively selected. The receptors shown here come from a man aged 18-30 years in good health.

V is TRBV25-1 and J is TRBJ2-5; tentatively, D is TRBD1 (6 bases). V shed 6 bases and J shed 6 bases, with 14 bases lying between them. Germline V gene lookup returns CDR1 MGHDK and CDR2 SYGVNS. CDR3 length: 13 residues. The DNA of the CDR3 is TGTGCCAGCAGGAACAGGGCCGGACAGACCCAGTACTTC. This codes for CASRNRAGQTQYF.

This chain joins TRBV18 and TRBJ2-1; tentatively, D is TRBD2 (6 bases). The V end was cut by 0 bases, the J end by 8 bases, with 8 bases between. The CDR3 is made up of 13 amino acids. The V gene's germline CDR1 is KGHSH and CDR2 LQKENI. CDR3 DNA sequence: TGTGCCAGCTCACCACCCGGGACTCATGAGCAGTTCTTC. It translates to CASSPPGTHEQFF.

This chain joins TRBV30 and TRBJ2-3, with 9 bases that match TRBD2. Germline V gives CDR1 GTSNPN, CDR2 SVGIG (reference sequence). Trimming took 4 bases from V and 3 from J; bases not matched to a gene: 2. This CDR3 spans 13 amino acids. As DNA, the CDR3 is TGTGCCTGGACTAGCGGGAATACAGATACGCAGTATTTT. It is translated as CAWTSGNTDTQYF.

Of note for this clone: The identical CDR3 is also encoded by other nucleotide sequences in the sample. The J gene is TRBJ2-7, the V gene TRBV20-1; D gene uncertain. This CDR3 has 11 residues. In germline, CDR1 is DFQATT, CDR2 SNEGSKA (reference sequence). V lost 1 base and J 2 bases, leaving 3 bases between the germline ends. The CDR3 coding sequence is TGCAGTGCTAGAGGACCCTACGAGCAGTACTTC. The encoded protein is CSARGPYEQYF.

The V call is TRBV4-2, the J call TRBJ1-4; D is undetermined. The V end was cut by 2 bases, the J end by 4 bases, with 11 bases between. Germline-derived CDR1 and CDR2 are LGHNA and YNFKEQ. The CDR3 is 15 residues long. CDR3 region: CASSQRSLNNEKLFF. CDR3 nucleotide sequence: TGTGCCAGCAGCCAACGGAGCCTTAATAATGAAAAACTGTTTTTT.

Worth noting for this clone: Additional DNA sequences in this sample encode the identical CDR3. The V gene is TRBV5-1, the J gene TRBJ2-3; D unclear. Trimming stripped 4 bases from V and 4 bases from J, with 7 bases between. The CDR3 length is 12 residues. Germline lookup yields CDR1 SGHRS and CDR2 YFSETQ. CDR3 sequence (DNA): TGCGCCAGCAGCCTGGAATCAGATACGCAGTATTTT. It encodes CASSLESDTQYF.

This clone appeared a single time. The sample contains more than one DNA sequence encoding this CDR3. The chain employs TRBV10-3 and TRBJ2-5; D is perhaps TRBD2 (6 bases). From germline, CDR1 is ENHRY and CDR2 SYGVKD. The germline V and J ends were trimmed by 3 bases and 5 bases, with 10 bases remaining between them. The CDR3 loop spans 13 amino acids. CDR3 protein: CAISEGRGETQYF. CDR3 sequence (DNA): TGTGCCATCAGTGAAGGACGGGGGGAGACCCAGTACTTC.

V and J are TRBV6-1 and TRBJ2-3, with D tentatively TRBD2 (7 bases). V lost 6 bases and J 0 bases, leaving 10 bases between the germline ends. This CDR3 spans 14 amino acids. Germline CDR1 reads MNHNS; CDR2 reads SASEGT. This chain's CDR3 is CASRRGPSTDTQYF. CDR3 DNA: TGTGCCAGCAGGCGGGGGCCTAGCACAGATACGCAGTATTTT.

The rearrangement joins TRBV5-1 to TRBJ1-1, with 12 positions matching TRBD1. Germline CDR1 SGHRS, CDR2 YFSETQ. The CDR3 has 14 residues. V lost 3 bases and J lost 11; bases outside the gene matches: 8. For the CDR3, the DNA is TGCGCCAGCAGCTCCCGGGACAGGGGGCAAACGGCTTTCTTT. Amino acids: CASSSRDRGQTAFF. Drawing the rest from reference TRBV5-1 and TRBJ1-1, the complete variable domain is KAGVTQTPRYLIKTRGQQVTLSCSPISGHRSVSWYQQTPGQGLQFLFEYFSETQRNKGNFPGRFSGRQFSNSRSEMNVSTLELGDSALYLCASSSRDRGQTAFFGQGTRLTVV.

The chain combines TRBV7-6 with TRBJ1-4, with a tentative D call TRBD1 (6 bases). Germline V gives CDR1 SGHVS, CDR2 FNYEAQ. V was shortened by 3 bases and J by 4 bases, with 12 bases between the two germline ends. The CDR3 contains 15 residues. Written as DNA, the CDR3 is TGTGCCAGCAGCTTGTCGAGGGGGGTTAATGAAAAACTGTTTTTT. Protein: CASSLSRGVNEKLFF.

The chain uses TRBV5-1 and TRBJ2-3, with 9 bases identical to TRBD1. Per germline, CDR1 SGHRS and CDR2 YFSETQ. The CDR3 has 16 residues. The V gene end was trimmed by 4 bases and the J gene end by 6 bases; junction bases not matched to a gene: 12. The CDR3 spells CASSRETGGVLDTQYF. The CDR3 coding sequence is TGCGCCAGCAGCCGGGAGACAGGGGGGGTCTTGGATACGCAGTATTTT.

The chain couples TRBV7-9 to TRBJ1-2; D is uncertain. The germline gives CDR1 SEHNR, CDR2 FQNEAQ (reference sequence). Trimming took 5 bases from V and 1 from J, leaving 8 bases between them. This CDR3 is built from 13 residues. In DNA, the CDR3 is TGTGCCAGCAGCGTAGACAATAACTATGGCTACACCTTC. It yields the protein CASSVDNNYGYTF.

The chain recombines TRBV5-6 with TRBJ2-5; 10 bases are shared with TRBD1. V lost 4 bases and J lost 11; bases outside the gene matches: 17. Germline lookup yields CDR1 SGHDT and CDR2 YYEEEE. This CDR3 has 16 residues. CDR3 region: CASSAGPTGGVKWQYF. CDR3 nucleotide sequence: TGTGCCAGCAGCGCTGGACCGACAGGGGGCGTGAAATGGCAGTACTTC.

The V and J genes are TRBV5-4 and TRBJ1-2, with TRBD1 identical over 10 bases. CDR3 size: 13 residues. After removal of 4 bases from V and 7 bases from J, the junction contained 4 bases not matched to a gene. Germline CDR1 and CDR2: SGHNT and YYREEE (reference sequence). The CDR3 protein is CASSTRTGGGYTF. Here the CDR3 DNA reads TGTGCCAGCAGCACGAGGACAGGGGGTGGCTACACCTTC.

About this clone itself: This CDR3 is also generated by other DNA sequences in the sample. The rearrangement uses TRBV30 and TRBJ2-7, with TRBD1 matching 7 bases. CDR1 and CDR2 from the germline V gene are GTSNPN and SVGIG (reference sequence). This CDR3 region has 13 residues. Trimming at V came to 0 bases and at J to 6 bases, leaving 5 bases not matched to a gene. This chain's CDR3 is CAWSVQGTGEQYF. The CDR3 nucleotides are TGTGCCTGGAGTGTACAGGGGACGGGCGAGCAGTACTTC.

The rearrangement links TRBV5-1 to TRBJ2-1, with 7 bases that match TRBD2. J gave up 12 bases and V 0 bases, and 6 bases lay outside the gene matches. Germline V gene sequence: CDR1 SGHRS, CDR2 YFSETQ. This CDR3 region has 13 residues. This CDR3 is CASSLVGLEGQFF. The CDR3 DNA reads TGCGCCAGCAGCTTGGTTGGACTAGAAGGGCAGTTCTTC.

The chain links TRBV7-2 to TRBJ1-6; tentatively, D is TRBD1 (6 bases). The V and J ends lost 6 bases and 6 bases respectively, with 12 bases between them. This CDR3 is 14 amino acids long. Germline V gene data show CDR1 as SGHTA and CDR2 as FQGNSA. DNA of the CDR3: TGTGCCAGCAGAAAAGACAGGATTAATTCACCCCTCCACTTT. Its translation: CASRKDRINSPLHF.